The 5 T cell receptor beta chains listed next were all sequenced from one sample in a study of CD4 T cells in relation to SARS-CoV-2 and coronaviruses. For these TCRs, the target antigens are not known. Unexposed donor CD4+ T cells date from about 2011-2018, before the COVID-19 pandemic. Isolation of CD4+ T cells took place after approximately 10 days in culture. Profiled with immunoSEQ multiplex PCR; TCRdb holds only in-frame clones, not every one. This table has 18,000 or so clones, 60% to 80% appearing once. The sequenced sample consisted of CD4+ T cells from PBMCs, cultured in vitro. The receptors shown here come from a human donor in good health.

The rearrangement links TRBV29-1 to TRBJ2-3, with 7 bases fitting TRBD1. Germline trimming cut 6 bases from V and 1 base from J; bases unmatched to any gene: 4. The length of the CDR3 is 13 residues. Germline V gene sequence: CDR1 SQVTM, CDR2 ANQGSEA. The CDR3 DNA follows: TGCAGCGTGGCTCAGGGGGGCACAGATACGCAGTATTTT. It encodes CSVAQGGTDTQYF.

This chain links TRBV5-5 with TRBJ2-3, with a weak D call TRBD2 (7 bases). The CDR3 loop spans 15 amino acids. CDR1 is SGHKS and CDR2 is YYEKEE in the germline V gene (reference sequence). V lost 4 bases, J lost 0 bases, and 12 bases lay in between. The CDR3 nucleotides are TGTGCCAGCAGCCTCCCGGGGGGCAGCACAGATACGCAGTATTTT. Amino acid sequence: CASSLPGGSTDTQYF.

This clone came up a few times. CDR3 region: CASSKLAGITDTQYF. The CDR3 DNA sequence: TGTGCCAGCAGCAAACTAGCGGGAATCACAGATACGCAGTATTTT. The gene calls are TRBV7-9 and TRBJ2-3; 10 bases align to TRBD2. Germline values: CDR1 SEHNR, CDR2 FQNEAQ (reference sequence). The J segment lost 2 bases and the V segment lost 5 bases, leaving 4 bases of the junction unmatched. The CDR3 extends over 15 amino acids.

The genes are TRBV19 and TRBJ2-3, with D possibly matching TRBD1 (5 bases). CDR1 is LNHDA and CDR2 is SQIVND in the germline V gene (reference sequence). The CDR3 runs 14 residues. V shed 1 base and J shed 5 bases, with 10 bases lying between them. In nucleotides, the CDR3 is TGTGCCAGTAGTATAGCCAGGGCCGGAGATACGCAGTATTTT. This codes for CASSIARAGDTQYF.

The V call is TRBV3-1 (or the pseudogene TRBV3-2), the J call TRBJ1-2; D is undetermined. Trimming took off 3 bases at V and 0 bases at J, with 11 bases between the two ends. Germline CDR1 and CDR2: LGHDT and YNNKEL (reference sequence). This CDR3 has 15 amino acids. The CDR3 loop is CASSHPDVPNYGYTF. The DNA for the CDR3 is TGTGCCAGCAGCCACCCGGACGTTCCTAACTATGGCTACACCTTC.